This TCR beta chain was sequenced in a study of control samples from healthy donors and cancer patients (dated by TCRdb to the early 2020s). Library creation used the immunoSEQ multiplex PCR assay. In TCRdb, the immuneACCESS table is reduced to in-frame sequences with V and J assigned. These tables do not hold every clone; where another copy was compared, an unresolved V gene accounts for under half, and the others remain unexplained. Present in this sample are about 75,000 clones, around 95% of which were seen just once. The ten largest clones capture about 6.2% of the sample. About this clone itself: No cognate antigen has been identified for it. Base qualities are not recorded, but no much larger clone differs from it by a single base.

Sequenced input: blood. This clonotype was obtained from a woman aged 40 to 55 in good health.

For the CDR3, the sequence is CAWSVVPGELFF. The base sequence is TGTGCCTGGAGTGTAGTCCCCGGGGAGCTGTTTTTT. The rearrangement combines TRBV30 with TRBJ2-2, with no confident D gene call. Trimming removed 0 bases from V and 6 bases from J, leaving 5 bases between the germline ends. CDR1 and CDR2 were assigned from the germline V gene (reference sequence) as GTSNPN and SVGIG. Counted from cysteine to phenylalanine, this CDR3 has 12 amino acids. Only CDR3 DNA is held: 36 bases, read in frame from base 1.